This record concerns one T cell receptor beta chain sequence. Its target is unknown. Some clones are missing from TCRdb's copy, which holds only in-frame ones; the method was immunoSEQ multiplex PCR. The data show 87,000 or so clones, 82% seen once. This specimen comes from a study of Ad26.COV2.S vaccination and SARS-CoV-2 variants. CDR1 and CDR2 from the germline V gene are MDHEN and SYDVKM. The CDR3 is 14 residues long. The germline V and J ends were trimmed by 7 bases and 8 bases, with 18 bases remaining between them. Study-level points and caveats: Whether participants received vaccine or placebo, their non-spike TCR breadth was similar. Vaccine recipients surpassed placebo recipients in spike-specific TCR breadth. Assessments of TCR breadth and depth may have underestimated the total T cell responses. The authors reported substantial breadth in spike-specific CD8+ and CD4+ T cell responses after vaccination.

This specimen consisted of peripheral blood, obtained after recovery from COVID-19. The source is a human donor who had recovered from COVID-19. This chain connects TRBV28 to TRBJ1-5; D possibly corresponds to TRBD1 (5 bases). The CDR3 DNA follows: TGTGCCAGCACAAGTGGAGGGGTTTGGAAGCCCCAGCATTTT. Translating it yields CASTSGGVWKPQHF.